Listed here is a single T cell receptor beta chain. The ends were cut back, 4 bases at V and 7 bases at J, with 17 bases in the middle. The germline V gene encodes CDR1 SEHNR and CDR2 FQNEAQ (reference sequence). This CDR3 has 15 residues. This sample is drawn from a study of blood T cell repertoires in COVID-19. The assay was immunoSEQ multiplex PCR, and TCRdb's table has in-frame clones only and misses some. Here the sample spans 200,000 to 300,000 clones, 88% being singletons. Specimen: peripheral blood. This clonotype was obtained from a woman in her thirties or forties who had recovered from COVID-19. This rearrangement joins TRBV7-9 to TRBJ2-1; D possibly corresponds to TRBD1 (6 bases). The CDR3 DNA reads as TGTGCCAGCAGCTCGGGACATGCGATCGGGAATGAGCAGTTCTTC. Translation: CASSSGHAIGNEQFF.